The 24 T cell receptor beta chains given below trace back to one sample, sequenced in a study of blood T cell repertoires in COVID-19. Clones were read by immunoSEQ multiplex PCR, and TCRdb kept only the in-frame ones, dropping some. This table has 160,000 or so clones, around 84% appearing once. Sequenced: peripheral blood. Receptors were obtained from a man aged 35 to 55 with acute or convalescent COVID-19.

The J gene is TRBJ1-1, the V gene TRBV19; D might be TRBD1 (6 bases). Trimming removed 7 bases from V and 3 bases from J, with 18 bases in between. CDR1 and CDR2 from the germline V gene are LNHDA and SQIVND (reference sequence). The CDR3 loop spans 15 amino acids. The CDR3: CASKTGLTLDTEAFF. DNA for the CDR3: TGTGCCAGTAAAACAGGGTTAACTCTCGACACTGAAGCTTTCTTT.

The V call is TRBV27, the J call TRBJ1-5; 9 nucleotides line up with TRBD1. This CDR3 spans 14 amino acids. Germline lookup yields CDR1 MNHEY and CDR2 SMNVEV (reference sequence). With 5 bases clipped from V and 11 bases from J, the junction kept 10 bases outside the gene matches. DNA of the CDR3: TGTGCCAGCAGTCCCATACAGGGGGCAGGGGCCCAGCATTTT. Its translation: CASSPIQGAGAQHF.

This clone showed up just a few times. The chain combines TRBV12-3 or TRBV12-4 with TRBJ1-2, with D possibly being TRBD1 (5 bases). V lost 8 bases, J lost 8 bases, and 15 bases lay in between. This CDR3 has 12 residues. The CDR3 sequence is CASGPGTGGYTF. The CDR3 DNA sequence: TGTGCCAGCGGTCCCGGAACAGGCGGCTACACCTTC.

In this sample, this clone turned up once. The V call is TRBV5-1, the J call TRBJ1-5; a weak D match, TRBD1 (6 bases). This CDR3 region has 14 residues. Trimming pared 0 bases from V and 5 bases from J, leaving 9 bases between. Germline V gene sequence: CDR1 SGHRS, CDR2 YFSETQ. CDR3 nucleotide sequence: TGCGCCAGCAGCTTGGCAGGGGATGATCAGCCCCAGCATTTT. It encodes CASSLAGDDQPQHF.

The V gene is TRBV5-1, the J gene TRBJ2-2; TRBD1 matches at 7 bases. After removal of 4 bases from V and 7 bases from J, the junction contained 10 bases not matched to a gene. Germline V gene sequence: CDR1 SGHRS, CDR2 YFSETQ. The CDR3 loop spans 15 amino acids. This CDR3 reads CASSQVTGSVGELFF. The CDR3 coding sequence is TGCGCCAGCAGCCAAGTGACAGGGTCGGTCGGGGAGCTGTTTTTT.

This clone has only one observation. This sequence joins TRBV19 and TRBJ1-2, with 9 bases that match TRBD1. J was trimmed by 4 bases and V by 3 bases; bases with no gene match: 9. This CDR3 spans 16 amino acids. The germline gives CDR1 LNHDA, CDR2 SQIVND (reference sequence). CDR3 sequence reads: CASSISWTGASYGYTF. CDR3 sequence (DNA): TGTGCCAGTAGTATTAGTTGGACAGGGGCCTCCTATGGCTACACCTTC.

This chain connects TRBV5-1 to TRBJ2-1, with 7 bases that match TRBD1. Germline V lookup: CDR1 SGHRS, CDR2 YFSETQ. CDR3 size: 14 residues. The ends lost 4 bases at V and 4 bases at J; junction bases unmatched: 5. The CDR3 bases are TGCGCCAGCAGCGTGGGACAGTCTTACAATGAGCAGTTCTTC. As protein: CASSVGQSYNEQFF.

This chain uses TRBV6-2 or TRBV6-3 with TRBJ1-5, with D possibly TRBD1 on 6 matching bases. Per the germline V gene, CDR1 is MNHEY and CDR2 is SVGEGT. The CDR3 is 12 residues long. With 0 bases removed from V and 9 bases from J, the gap between germline ends came to 6 bases. CDR3 protein: CASSYSTGPQHF. CDR3 in DNA: TGTGCCAGCAGTTACTCGACAGGGCCCCAGCATTTT.

CDR3: CASMRETDTQYF. The CDR3 nucleotides are TGTGCCAGCATGCGGGAGACAGATACGCAGTATTTT. This chain connects TRBV2 to TRBJ2-3, with 7 bases fitting TRBD2. This CDR3 region has 12 residues. V shed 7 bases, J shed 3 bases, and the junction held 1 base outside the gene matches. Germline-derived CDR1 and CDR2 are SNHLY and FYNNEI.

This clone was observed a handful of times. The chain joins TRBV12-3 or TRBV12-4 to TRBJ2-5; weak D call: TRBD1 (5 bases). V was pared by 4 bases and J by 5 bases, with 5 bases between. The CDR3 is 11 residues long. The CDR3 bases are TGTGCCAGCAGTTCAGGGGAGACCCAGTACTTC. Residues: CASSSGETQYF.

This chain joins TRBV7-2 and TRBJ1-6; D may be TRBD1 (6 bases). This CDR3 has 16 residues. V dropped 2 bases and J dropped 7 bases, with 15 bases sitting between them. CDR1 is SGHTA, CDR2 FQGNSA, per germline. For the CDR3, the DNA is TGTGCCAGCAGCTTACCCACAGGGAGGGGAAATTCACCCCTCCACTTT. It encodes CASSLPTGRGNSPLHF.

The chain combines TRBV19 with TRBJ1-4; D may be TRBD1 (5 bases). The CDR3 contains 15 residues. Trimming removed 5 bases from V and 5 bases from J, with 15 bases in between. CDR1 LNHDA and CDR2 SQIVND come from the germline V gene (reference sequence). CDR3 in amino acids: CASSGGDRRNEKLFF. In nucleotides, the CDR3 is TGTGCCAGTAGTGGGGGGGATCGGAGGAATGAAAAACTGTTTTTT.

This clone was counted once. The genes are TRBV6-6 and TRBJ2-3; 10 nucleotides align to TRBD2. The CDR3 is 14 residues long. J was trimmed by 5 bases and V by 4 bases; bases with no gene match: 3. Germline V CDR1 and CDR2: MNHNY, SVGAGI (reference sequence). The CDR3 DNA reads as TGTGCCAGCAGTTTGCTAGCGGGGGAAGATACGCAGTATTTT. This gives the protein CASSLLAGEDTQYF.

This clone was detected once. J is TRBJ2-1 and V is TRBV7-2, with TRBD2 as a possible D gene (6 bases). Deletions cut 0 bases from V and 7 bases from J, with 10 bases between. This CDR3 contains 14 residues. Germline CDR1 and CDR2: SGHTA and FQGNSA. This CDR3 reads CASSLARLANEQFF. The CDR3 region has the DNA TGTGCCAGCAGCTTAGCGCGGCTAGCGAATGAGCAGTTCTTC.

This chain uses TRBV2 with TRBJ1-2; no reliable D call. V lost 4 bases to trimming and J lost 6 bases, with 12 bases between them. Germline V lookup: CDR1 SNHLY, CDR2 FYNNEI. The length of the CDR3 is 13 residues. The CDR3 DNA reads as TGTGCCAGCAGTGTTTCTTTGAGCGATGGCTACACCTTC. Translating it yields CASSVSLSDGYTF.

The J gene is TRBJ2-2, the V gene TRBV7-2, with TRBD1 as a possible D gene (5 bases). The CDR3 spans 15 residues. Germline values: CDR1 SGHTA, CDR2 FQGNSA. Trimming stripped 3 bases from V and 5 bases from J, with 13 bases between. As DNA, the CDR3 is TGTGCCAGCAGCTTTCCAGGGTCTTTGACCGGGGAGCTGTTTTTT. Residues: CASSFPGSLTGELFF. Variable domain in full (rest from reference TRBV7-2 and TRBJ2-2): GAGVSQSPSNKVTEKGKDVELRCDPISGHTALYWYRQSLGQGLEFLIYFQGNSAPDKSGLPSDRFSAERTGGSVSTLTIQRTQQEDSAVYLCASSFPGSLTGELFFGEGSRLTVL.

This clone was detected only a few times. The chain uses TRBV6-5 and TRBJ2-1, with D perhaps matching TRBD1 (6 bases). The CDR3 runs 15 residues. Germline lookup yields CDR1 MNHEY and CDR2 SVGAGI. The V end lost 6 bases, the J end lost 4 bases, and 16 bases lay between the germline ends. CDR3 coding DNA: TGTGCCAGCAGAGCAGGGGTGGGGGCTTACAATGAGCAGTTCTTC. This translates into CASRAGVGAYNEQFF.

With regard to this clone: One end of the junction is discordant with germline, which a read error may explain. V and J are TRBV12-3 or TRBV12-4 and TRBJ2-7; 7 bases align to TRBD1. The CDR3 is 13 residues long. DNA of the CDR3: TGTGCCAGCAGGCAAGAAGTCAGGGGACAGCCGAACTTC. The encoded protein is CASRQEVRGQPNF.

The rearrangement links TRBV5-1 to TRBJ2-5; 9 positions match TRBD1. Germline assignment: CDR1 SGHRS and CDR2 YFSETQ. Trimming removed 9 bases from V and 4 bases from J; junction bases left unmatched: 13. This CDR3 has 15 residues. Here the CDR3 reads CATSLTGGRGETQYF. Written as DNA, the CDR3 is TGCGCCACCTCGCTTACAGGGGGCAGGGGAGAGACCCAGTACTTC. The full variable domain, completed using reference TRBV5-1 and TRBJ2-5, is KAGVTQTPRYLIKTRGQQVTLSCSPISGHRSVSWYQQTPGQGLQFLFEYFSETQRNKGNFPGRFSGRQFSNSRSEMNVSTLELGDSALYLCATSLTGGRGETQYFGPGTRLLVL.

This chain connects TRBV30 to TRBJ2-1; 7 bases agree with TRBD1. The J segment lost 7 bases and the V segment lost 3 bases, leaving 6 bases of the junction unmatched. Germline loops: CDR1 GTSNPN, CDR2 SVGIG (reference sequence). This CDR3 region has 13 residues. This CDR3 reads CAWSRQGGNEQFF. The DNA of the CDR3 is TGTGCCTGGAGCCGACAGGGTGGGAATGAGCAGTTCTTC.

The chain couples TRBV6-5 to TRBJ1-4; 11 bases align to TRBD1. V shed 2 bases and J 7 bases; nucleotides not matched to a gene: 3. The CDR3 extends over 15 amino acids. The germline CDR1 and CDR2 sequences are MNHEY and SVGAGI. The CDR3 nucleotides read TGTGCCAGCAGTTACGGGACAGGGGGAGGTGAAAAACTGTTTTTT. Translation: CASSYGTGGGEKLFF.

The chain combines TRBV19 with TRBJ1-2, with 7 bases fitting TRBD1. Per germline, CDR1 LNHDA and CDR2 SQIVND (reference sequence). Trimming took 7 bases from V and 8 from J; bases not matched to a gene: 7. The CDR3 extends over 12 amino acids. CDR3 nucleotides: TGTGCCAGTAAAAAGACAGGGCGAGGCTACACCTTC. Translated: CASKKTGRGYTF.

CDR3 region: CASSTRSQGANYGYTF. Here the CDR3 DNA reads TGTGCCAGCAGTACCAGAAGCCAGGGTGCAAACTATGGCTACACCTTC. The chain uses TRBV27 and TRBJ1-2, with D possibly TRBD1 on 5 matching bases. Germline-derived CDR1 and CDR2 are MNHEY and SMNVEV (reference sequence). This CDR3 is built from 16 residues. Trimming removed 5 bases at V and 2 bases at J, with 18 bases between.

V is TRBV24-1 and J is TRBJ2-2, with TRBD1 matching 8 bases. Losses at the gene ends were 6 bases for V and 4 bases for J; bases not matched to a gene: 9. Germline V gene data show CDR1 as KGHDR and CDR2 as SFDVKD. This CDR3 contains 16 residues. The CDR3 DNA is TGTGCCACCAGTCCCTCGAGGGGGACAGGCACCGGGGAGCTGTTTTTT. Its translation is CATSPSRGTGTGELFF.